This T cell receptor (beta chain) was obtained from a study of shared clonotypes between healthy human individuals (dated by TCRdb to the early 2020s). About the full investigation: The cohort included a few men and two women between 18 and 49 years of age. Per donor, three plates each were used for CD4 naive and CD4 memory, two for CD8 naive, and one for CD8 memory. The study deeply sequenced blood TCR repertoires of about five healthy adults to estimate repertoire size and the extent of clonotype sharing between individuals. To increase sequencing depth and limit assay-specific biases, different laboratories used diverse techniques to prepare libraries and sequence TCR repertoires. Each donor's leukapheresis produced roughly between roughly 0.85 and 9.5 billion PBMCs. Here is what the overall study found, with its caveats: Only blood was sampled, and tissue TCR repertoires likely differ from those in blood. Estimated clonotype richness was generally larger for naive than for memory subsets. About 4.5% of naive CD4, approximately 3.7% of naive CD8, roughly 2.4% of memory CD4, and 0.4% of memory CD8 clonotypes were shared across several donors. Because the study included a small number of donors, the genetic and exposure-history diversity represented was limited. Based on pairwise subsampling, the degree of clonotype sharing among donors was expected to be affected by sequencing depth. Clonotypes shared by all four sorted-subset donors showed higher generation probabilities than non-shared clonotypes. Even with the large sequencing depth, rarefaction of the sorted-subset datasets indicated that sequencing was incomplete.

Using the deep immunoSEQ assay, multiplex PCR amplified TCR CDR3 regions from genomic DNA. Extracted genomic DNA from each cell subset was spread evenly across all wells of several immunoSEQ 96-well plates, with each plate serving as a replicate. Each replicate PCR for sorted subsets received about 200 ng genomic DNA, equal to tens of thousands of T cell genomes. Purified libraries were quantified with a Qubit 3.0 fluorometer, sized on a Bioanalyzer 2100, and re-quantified with the KAPA Library Quantification kit. A separate single-read 150-cycle Illumina NextSeq 550 flow cell was used to sequence each immunoSEQ 96-well plate. As for the original processing: Because only junctional sequences without quality scores were contained in the immunoSEQ output, filtering matching that applied to full-length reads could not be performed. To assign V/J genes and CDR3, sequences were annotated against IMGT germline references using PyIR, a Python wrapper for IgBLAST v1.9. Reads were removed for weak V/J assignments (E-value above 1e-6), missing CDR3, stop codons, out-of-frame junctions, or ambiguous translated residues. V3J clonotypes were defined as sequences sharing an identical inferred V gene, J gene, and CDR3 amino acid sequence. To compute the percentage overlap between repertoires, the number of shared unique clonotypes was divided by the size of the smaller repertoire. Repertoire richness was assessed with RTK rarefaction, the Chao1 estimator, and Recon v2.1 estimates of unobserved clonotypes. Generation probabilities for all TCRbeta clonotypes obtained by the gDNA method from several donors were computed using OLGA. TCRdb holds this immuneACCESS table with in-frame rearrangements only. Some clones are missing; in checked studies, unresolved V genes explain under half, and the rest has no known cause. V and J calls and clone size are as listed in that table; D and trimming were resolved from the DNA. This sample gives 2 million to 3 million clones in total; 93% of them show up just once. The ten largest clones capture approximately 0.36% of the sample.

On this clone: No antigen is known for it. Per-base qualities were not stored, and no clone one base away is much larger.

Healthy HIV-negative adults with no recently reported acute infections or vaccinations were included as donors. Only Caucasian adults living in Nashville, Tennessee, USA were represented among the donors. CD4+ T cells were enriched by magnetic negative selection, after which naive cells were positively selected on CD45RA and the negative fraction was taken as the memory subset. Blood was collected by leukapheresis, and PBMCs were isolated by Ficoll-Histopaque density gradient centrifugation and then cryopreserved in liquid nitrogen vapor phase. Purity and quantity of every magnetically sorted T cell population were checked by analytical flow cytometry. From each sorted fraction, genomic DNA was isolated and quantified by UV absorbance on a Nanodrop 2000c. Reading from cysteine to phenylalanine, the CDR3 counts 10 amino acids. Solely the CDR3 DNA is kept, with 30 bases framed from the first base. The V end loses 6 bases and the J end loses 3 bases, and a stretch of 2 bases separates them.

This receptor chain uses TRBV6-7 and TRBJ1-2; the D gene lacks a confident call. TRBV6-7 is assigned to the ORF class and has an uncertain function. This receptor was taken from a man between 18 and 35 years old in good health. Some clones in this sample may be carry-over from other donors' samples. Sequencing was carried out using naive CD4+ T cells from PBMCs. The cell subset or site label of this sample denotes: CD45RA+ positively selected. The CDR3 has the sequence CASRDYGYTF. The nucleotide sequence is TGTGCCAGCAGGGACTATGGCTACACCTTC.